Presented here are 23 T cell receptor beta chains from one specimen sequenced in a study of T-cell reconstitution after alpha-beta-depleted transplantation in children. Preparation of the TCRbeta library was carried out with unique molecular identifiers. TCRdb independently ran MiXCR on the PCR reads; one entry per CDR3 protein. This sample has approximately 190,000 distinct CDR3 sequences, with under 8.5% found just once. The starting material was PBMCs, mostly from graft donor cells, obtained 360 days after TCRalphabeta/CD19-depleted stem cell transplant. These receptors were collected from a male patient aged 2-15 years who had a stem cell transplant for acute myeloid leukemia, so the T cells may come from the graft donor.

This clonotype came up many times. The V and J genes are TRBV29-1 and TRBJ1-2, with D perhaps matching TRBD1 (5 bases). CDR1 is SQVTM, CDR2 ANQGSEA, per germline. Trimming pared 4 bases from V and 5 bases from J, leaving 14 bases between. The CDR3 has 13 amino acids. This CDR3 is CSVASGLEYGYTF. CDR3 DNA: TGCAGCGTTGCCTCAGGGCTGGAGTATGGCTACACCTTC.

The chain's CDR3 is CASSLTPAFYEQYF. The CDR3 coding sequence is TGTGCCAGCAGTTTGACACCTGCTTTCTACGAGCAGTACTTC. The V gene is TRBV12-3 or TRBV12-4, the J gene TRBJ2-7, with D unclear. V was shortened by 3 bases and J by 3 bases, with 12 bases between the two germline ends. CDR3 length: 14 residues.

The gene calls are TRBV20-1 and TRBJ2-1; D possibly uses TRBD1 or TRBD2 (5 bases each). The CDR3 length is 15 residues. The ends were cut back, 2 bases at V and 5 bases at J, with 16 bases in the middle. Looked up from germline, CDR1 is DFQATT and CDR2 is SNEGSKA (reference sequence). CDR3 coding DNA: TGCAGTGCTAGACTGAGGGACCGGTGGGACAATGAGCAGTTCTTC. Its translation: CSARLRDRWDNEQFF.

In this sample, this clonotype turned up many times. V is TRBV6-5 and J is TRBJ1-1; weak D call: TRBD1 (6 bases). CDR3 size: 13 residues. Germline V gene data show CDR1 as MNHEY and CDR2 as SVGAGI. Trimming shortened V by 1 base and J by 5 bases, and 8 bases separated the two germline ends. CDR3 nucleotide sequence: TGTGCCAGCAGTTACTTCCAGGGGACTGAAGCTTTCTTT. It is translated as CASSYFQGTEAFF.

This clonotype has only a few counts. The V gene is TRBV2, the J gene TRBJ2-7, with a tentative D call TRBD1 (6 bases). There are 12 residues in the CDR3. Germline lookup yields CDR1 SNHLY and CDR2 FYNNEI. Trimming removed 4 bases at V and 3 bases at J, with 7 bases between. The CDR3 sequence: CASSATGYEQYV. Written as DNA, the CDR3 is TGTGCCAGCAGTGCGACAGGCTACGAGCAGTACGTC.

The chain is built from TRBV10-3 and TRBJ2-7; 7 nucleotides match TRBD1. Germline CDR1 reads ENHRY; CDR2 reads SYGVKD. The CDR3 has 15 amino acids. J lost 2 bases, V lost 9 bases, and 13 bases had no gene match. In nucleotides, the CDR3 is TGTGCCATTAACTCAAGACAGGGAATGACCTACGAGCAGTACTTC. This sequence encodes CAINSRQGMTYEQYF.

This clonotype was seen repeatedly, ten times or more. The CDR3 reads CSARGTSAYNEQFF. The CDR3 coding sequence is TGCAGTGCTAGAGGGACTAGCGCCTACAATGAGCAGTTCTTC. This chain connects TRBV20-1 to TRBJ2-1; 9 bases align to TRBD2. V was clipped by 1 base and J by 2 bases; unmatched bases: 0. Germline V gene lookup returns CDR1 DFQATT and CDR2 SNEGSKA (reference sequence). The CDR3 runs 14 residues.

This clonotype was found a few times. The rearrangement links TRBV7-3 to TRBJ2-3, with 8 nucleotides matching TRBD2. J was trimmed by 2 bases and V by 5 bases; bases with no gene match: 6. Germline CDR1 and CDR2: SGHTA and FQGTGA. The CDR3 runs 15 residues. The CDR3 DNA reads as TGTGCCAGCAGCATCCGGGGGGGCCTCACAGATACGCAGTATTTT. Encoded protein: CASSIRGGLTDTQYF.

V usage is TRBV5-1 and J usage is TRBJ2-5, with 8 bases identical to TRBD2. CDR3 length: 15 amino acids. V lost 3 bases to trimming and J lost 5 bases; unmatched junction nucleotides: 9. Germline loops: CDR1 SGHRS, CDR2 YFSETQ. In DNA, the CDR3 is TGCGCCAGCAGCTCGTCGGGAGGGCGTCTTGAGACCCAGTACTTC. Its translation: CASSSSGGRLETQYF.

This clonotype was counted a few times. The CDR3 DNA reads as TGTGCCAGCAGCTTAATTAGGCAGGGAAGGTCACCCCTCCACTTT. Its translation is CASSLIRQGRSPLHF. This chain joins TRBV7-9 and TRBJ1-6, with D perhaps TRBD1 (5 bases). The CDR3 consists of 15 residues. V was pared by 2 bases and J by 10 bases, with 15 bases between. Looked up from germline, CDR1 is SEHNR and CDR2 is FQNEAQ (reference sequence). Based on the CDR3 plus reference TRBV7-9 and TRBJ1-6, the full variable domain is DTGVSQNPRHKITKRGQNVTFRCDPISEHNRLYWYRQTLGQGPEFLTYFQNEAQLEKSRLLSDRFSAERPKGSFSTLEIQRTEQGDSAMYLCASSLIRQGRSPLHFGNGTRLTVT.

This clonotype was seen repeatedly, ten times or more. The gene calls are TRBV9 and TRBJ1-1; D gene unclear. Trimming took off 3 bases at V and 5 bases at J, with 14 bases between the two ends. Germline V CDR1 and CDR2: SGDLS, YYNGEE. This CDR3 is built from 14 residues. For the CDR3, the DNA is TGTGCCAGCAGCGCCTCAGGTCTTGGGACTGAAGCTTTCTTT. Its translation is CASSASGLGTEAFF.

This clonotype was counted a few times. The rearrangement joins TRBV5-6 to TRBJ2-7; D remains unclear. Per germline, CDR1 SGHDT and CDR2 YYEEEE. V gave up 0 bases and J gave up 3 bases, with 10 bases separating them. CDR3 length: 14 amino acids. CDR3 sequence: CASSLVARSYEQYF. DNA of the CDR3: TGTGCCAGCAGCTTGGTCGCCAGGAGCTACGAGCAGTACTTC. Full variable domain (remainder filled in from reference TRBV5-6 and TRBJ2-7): DAGVTQSPTHLIKTRGQQVTLRCSPKSGHDTVSWYQQALGQGPQFIFQYYEEEERQRGNFPDRFSGHQFPNYSSELNVNALLLGDSALYLCASSLVARSYEQYFGPGTRLTVT.

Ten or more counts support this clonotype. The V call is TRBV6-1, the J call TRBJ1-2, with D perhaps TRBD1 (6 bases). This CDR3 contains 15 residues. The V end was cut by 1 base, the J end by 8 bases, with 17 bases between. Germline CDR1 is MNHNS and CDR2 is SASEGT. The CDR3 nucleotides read TGTGCCAGCAGTGAAGAAGTGGGGGGCTGGGCCGGCTACACCTTC. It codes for CASSEEVGGWAGYTF.

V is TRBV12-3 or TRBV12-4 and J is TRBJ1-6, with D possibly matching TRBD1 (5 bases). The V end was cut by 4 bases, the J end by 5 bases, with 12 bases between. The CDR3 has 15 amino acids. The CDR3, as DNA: TGTGCCAGCAGTTCGGGACCGATTGATAATTCACCCCTCCACTTT. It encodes CASSSGPIDNSPLHF.

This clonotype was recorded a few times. The CDR3 loop reads CASSLGLALYNEQFF. The CDR3 coding sequence is TGTGCCAGCAGCTTGGGACTGGCCCTATACAATGAGCAGTTCTTC. The chain joins TRBV5-5 to TRBJ2-1; D is undetermined. Germline V gene data show CDR1 as SGHKS and CDR2 as YYEKEE (reference sequence). V was trimmed by 0 bases and J by 4 bases, leaving 11 bases between them. The CDR3 consists of 15 residues.

The chain's CDR3 is CSASVEGRQETQYF. CDR3 bases: TGCAGTGCTAGCGTGGAAGGTCGTCAAGAGACCCAGTACTTC. The chain combines TRBV20-1 with TRBJ2-5; no firm D call. Trimming took 3 bases from V and 2 from J, leaving 13 bases between them. The CDR3 runs to 14 residues. Germline lookup yields CDR1 DFQATT and CDR2 SNEGSKA (reference sequence).

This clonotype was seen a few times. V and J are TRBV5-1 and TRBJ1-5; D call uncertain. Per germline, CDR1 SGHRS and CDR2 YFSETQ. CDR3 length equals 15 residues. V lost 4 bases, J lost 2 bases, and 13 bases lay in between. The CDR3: CASSPVSGGNQPQHF. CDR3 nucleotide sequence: TGCGCCAGCAGCCCCGTCTCGGGAGGCAATCAGCCCCAGCATTTT.

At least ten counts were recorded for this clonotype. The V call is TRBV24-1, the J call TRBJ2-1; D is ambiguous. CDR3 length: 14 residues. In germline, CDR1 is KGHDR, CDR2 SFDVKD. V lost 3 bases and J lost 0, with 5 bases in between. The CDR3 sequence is CATSDTSSYNEQFF. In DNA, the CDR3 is TGTGCCACCAGTGATACGAGCTCCTACAATGAGCAGTTCTTC.

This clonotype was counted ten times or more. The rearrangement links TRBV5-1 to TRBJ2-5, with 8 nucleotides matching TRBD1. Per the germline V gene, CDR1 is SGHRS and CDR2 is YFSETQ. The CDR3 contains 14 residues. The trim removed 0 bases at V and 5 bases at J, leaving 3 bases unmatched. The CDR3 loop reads CASSLGQGAETQYF. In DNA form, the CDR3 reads TGCGCCAGCAGCTTGGGCCAGGGGGCGGAGACCCAGTACTTC. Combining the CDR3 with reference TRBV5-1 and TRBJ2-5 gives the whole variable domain KAGVTQTPRYLIKTRGQQVTLSCSPISGHRSVSWYQQTPGQGLQFLFEYFSETQRNKGNFPGRFSGRQFSNSRSEMNVSTLELGDSALYLCASSLGQGAETQYFGPGTRLLVL.

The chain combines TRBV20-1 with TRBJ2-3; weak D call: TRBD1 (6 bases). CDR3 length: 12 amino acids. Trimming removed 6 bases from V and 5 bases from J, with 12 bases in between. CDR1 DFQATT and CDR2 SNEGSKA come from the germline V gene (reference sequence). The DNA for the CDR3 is TGCAGTGCCCAAACAGGGATAGATACGCAGTATTTT. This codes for CSAQTGIDTQYF.

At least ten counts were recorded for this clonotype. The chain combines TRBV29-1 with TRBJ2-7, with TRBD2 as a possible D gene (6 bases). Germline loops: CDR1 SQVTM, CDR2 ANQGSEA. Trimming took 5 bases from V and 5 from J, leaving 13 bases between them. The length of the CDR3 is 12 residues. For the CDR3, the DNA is TGCAGCGTTCACAAGGCGGGAAACGAGCAGTACTTC. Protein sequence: CSVHKAGNEQYF.

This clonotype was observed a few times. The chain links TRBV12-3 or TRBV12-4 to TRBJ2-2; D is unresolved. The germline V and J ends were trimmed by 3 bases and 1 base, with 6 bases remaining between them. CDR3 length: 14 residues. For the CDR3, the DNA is TGTGCCAGCAGTTTTTGGGGGAACACCGGGGAGCTGTTTTTT. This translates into CASSFWGNTGELFF.

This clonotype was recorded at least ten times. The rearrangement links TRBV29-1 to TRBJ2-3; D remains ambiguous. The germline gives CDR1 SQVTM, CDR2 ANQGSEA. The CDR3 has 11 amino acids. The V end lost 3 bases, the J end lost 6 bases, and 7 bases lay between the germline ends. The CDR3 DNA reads TGCAGCGTTGATAGGTCGGATACGCAGTATTTT. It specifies CSVDRSDTQYF.